The 7 T cell receptor beta chains given below trace back to one sample, sequenced in a study of blood T cell repertoires in COVID-19. The method was immunoSEQ multiplex PCR; TCRdb's version includes in-frame clones alone and lacks a portion of them. The sample includes about 150,000 clones, about 85% of them seen just once. Material: peripheral blood. These receptors all stem from a man aged 60 to 75 with COVID-19, enrolled during active disease.

The V call is TRBV5-5, the J call TRBJ2-2, with 11 positions matching TRBD1. V lost 3 bases and J lost 4; bases outside the gene matches: 5. This CDR3 region has 16 residues. Germline CDR1 reads SGHKS; CDR2 reads YYEKEE (reference sequence). CDR3 sequence: CASSSRTGGITGELFF. CDR3 coding DNA: TGTGCCAGCAGCTCACGGACAGGGGGCATCACCGGGGAGCTGTTTTTT.

The V call is TRBV14, the J call TRBJ1-2; tentatively, D is TRBD1 (5 bases). V was pared by 1 base and J by 4 bases, with 7 bases between. Germline V gene lookup returns CDR1 SGHDN and CDR2 FVKESK. This CDR3 is built from 13 residues. CDR3 residues: CASSQARAYGYTF. CDR3 DNA: TGTGCCAGCAGCCAAGCCAGGGCCTATGGCTACACCTTC.

The CDR3 loop is CASSQMSSGNTIYF. CDR3 sequence (DNA): TGTGCCAGCTCACAGATGAGCTCTGGAAACACCATATATTTT. The chain is built from TRBV6-5 and TRBJ1-3; no reliable D call. Germline V CDR1 and CDR2: MNHEY, SVGAGI. The CDR3 is 14 residues long. Trimming shortened V by 8 bases and J by 0 bases, and 11 bases separated the two germline ends.

This chain uses TRBV6-6 with TRBJ2-7, with 10 bases fitting TRBD2. The V gene end was trimmed by 8 bases and the J gene end by 0 bases; junction bases not matched to a gene: 4. The CDR3 covers 14 residues. The germline gives CDR1 MNHNY, CDR2 SVGAGI (reference sequence). The CDR3 DNA follows: TGTGCCAGCGGTGCTAGCGGGGGCTCCTACGAGCAGTACTTC. This codes for CASGASGGSYEQYF.

About this clone: Other DNA sequences of this sample code for an identical CDR3. V gene TRBV7-2 combines with J gene TRBJ1-6; D might be TRBD1 (5 bases). The CDR3 consists of 14 residues. Germline CDR1 SGHTA, CDR2 FQGNSA. Trimming took 1 base from V and 7 from J, leaving 8 bases between them. The CDR3 DNA is TGTGCCAGCAGCTTAGTAGGGGTGAATTCACCCCTCCACTTT. Amino acid sequence: CASSLVGVNSPLHF.

This rearrangement joins TRBV28 to TRBJ1-3; 8 positions match TRBD1. Germline assignment: CDR1 MDHEN and CDR2 SYDVKM. The CDR3 has 16 residues. V shed 5 bases and J 6 bases; nucleotides not matched to a gene: 12. For the CDR3, the DNA is TGTGCCAGCAGTCTGCCGGGACAGGTCCCTGCAAACACCATATATTTT. This codes for CASSLPGQVPANTIYF.

The chain combines TRBV18 with TRBJ1-5, with 7 positions matching TRBD1. The CDR3 has 14 amino acids. V lost 6 bases, J lost 1 base, and 3 bases stayed unmatched. Germline loops: CDR1 KGHSH, CDR2 LQKENI. The CDR3 bases are TGTGCCAGCTCCTCGACAGGGAGCAATCAGCCCCAGCATTTT. Translation: CASSSTGSNQPQHF. Combining the CDR3 with reference TRBV18 and TRBJ1-5 gives the whole variable domain NAGVMQNPRHLVRRRGQEARLRCSPMKGHSHVYWYRQLPEEGLKFMVYLQKENIIDESGMPKERFSAEFPKEGPSILRIQQVVRGDSAAYFCASSSTGSNQPQHFGDGTRLSIL.